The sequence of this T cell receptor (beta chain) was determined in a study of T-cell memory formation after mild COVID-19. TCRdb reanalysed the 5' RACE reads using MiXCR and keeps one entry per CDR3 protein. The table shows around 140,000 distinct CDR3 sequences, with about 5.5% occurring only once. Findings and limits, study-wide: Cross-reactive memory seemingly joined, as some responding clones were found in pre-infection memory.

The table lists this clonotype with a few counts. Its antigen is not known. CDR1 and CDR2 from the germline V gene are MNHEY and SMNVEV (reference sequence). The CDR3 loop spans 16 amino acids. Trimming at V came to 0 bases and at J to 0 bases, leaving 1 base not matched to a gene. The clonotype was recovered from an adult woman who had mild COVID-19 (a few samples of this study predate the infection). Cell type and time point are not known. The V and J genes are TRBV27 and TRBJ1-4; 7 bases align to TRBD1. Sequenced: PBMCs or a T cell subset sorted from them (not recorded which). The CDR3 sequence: CASSLSGTATNEKLFF. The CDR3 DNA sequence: TGTGCCAGCAGTTTATCGGGGACAGCAACTAATGAAAAACTGTTTTTT.